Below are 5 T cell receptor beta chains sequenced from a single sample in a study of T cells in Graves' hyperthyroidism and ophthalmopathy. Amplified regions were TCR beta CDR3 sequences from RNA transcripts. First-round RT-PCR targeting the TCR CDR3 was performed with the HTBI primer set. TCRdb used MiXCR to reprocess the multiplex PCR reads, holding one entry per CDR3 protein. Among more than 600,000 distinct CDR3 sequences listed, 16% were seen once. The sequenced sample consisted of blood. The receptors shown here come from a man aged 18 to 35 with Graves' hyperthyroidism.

The CDR3 coding sequence is TGTGCCAGCAGTTACGAACCGAGGGGTTCACCCCTCCACTTT. Amino acids: CASSYEPRGSPLHF. The genes are TRBV6-5 and TRBJ1-6, with D possibly matching TRBD1 (5 bases). The CDR3 has 14 amino acids. Germline V CDR1 and CDR2: MNHEY, SVGAGI. V was pared by 2 bases and J by 9 bases, with 11 bases between.

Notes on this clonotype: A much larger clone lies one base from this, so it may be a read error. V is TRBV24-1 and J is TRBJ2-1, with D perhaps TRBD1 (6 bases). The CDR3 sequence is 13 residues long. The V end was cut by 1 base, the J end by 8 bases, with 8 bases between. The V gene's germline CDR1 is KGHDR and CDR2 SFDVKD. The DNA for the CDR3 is TGTGCCACCAGTGATTTACAGGGTTATGAGCAGTTCTTC. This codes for CATSDLQGYEQFF.

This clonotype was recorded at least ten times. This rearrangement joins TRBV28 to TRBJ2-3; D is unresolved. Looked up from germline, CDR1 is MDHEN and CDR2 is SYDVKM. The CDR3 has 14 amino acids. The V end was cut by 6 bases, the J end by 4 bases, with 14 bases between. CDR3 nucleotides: TGTGCCAGCAGCCAATCTAGTTTCCCAGATACGCAGTATTTT. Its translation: CASSQSSFPDTQYF.

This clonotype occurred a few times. The chain's CDR3 is CASSHPGTVTEREKLFF. The CDR3 coding sequence is TGCGCCAGCAGCCACCCCGGGACAGTCACTGAGCGTGAAAAACTGTTTTTT. V is TRBV4-3 and J is TRBJ1-4, with 7 bases fitting TRBD1. Germline-derived CDR1 and CDR2 are LGHNA and YSLEER. This CDR3 is built from 17 residues. V lost 3 bases and J lost 7; bases outside the gene matches: 14.

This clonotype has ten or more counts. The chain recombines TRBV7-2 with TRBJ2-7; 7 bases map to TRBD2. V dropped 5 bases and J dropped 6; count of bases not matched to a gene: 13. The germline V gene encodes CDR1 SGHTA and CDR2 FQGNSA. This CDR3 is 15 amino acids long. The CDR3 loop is CASSAVGSGRREQYF. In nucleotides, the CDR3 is TGTGCCAGCAGCGCAGTCGGGTCCGGGAGGCGCGAGCAGTACTTC.